This T cell receptor beta chain was sequenced during a study of graft-versus-host responses after intestinal transplantation. Study background: Recipients underwent multivisceral, liver-intestinal, or isolated intestinal transplants. Among the recipients, all got anti-thymocyte globulin induction and then tacrolimus and steroids for approximately 3 years. Findings and limits, study-wide: Allograft graft-versus-host to host-versus-graft clonal ratios ran high in patients with graft-donor T cell macrochimerism. Early declines in HvG clones that occurred post-transplant were associated with peak circulating GvH clone levels.

The ends were cut back, 4 bases at V and 7 bases at J, with 14 bases in the middle. This CDR3 has 14 amino acids. Germline-derived CDR1 and CDR2 are LNHDA and SQIVND (reference sequence). Produced via immunoSEQ multiplex PCR; TCRdb's table is partial and in-frame only. The sample records about 90,000 clones, around nine tenths being singletons. Turning to this clone: Its specificity is unknown.

The chain recombines TRBV19 with TRBJ2-1; D perhaps matches TRBD1 (7 bases). The receptor's source is a human donor who received an intestinal transplant. This material consisted of unstimulated CD8+ T cells sorted from spleen or lymph node cells, taken before intestinal transplant. The chain's CDR3 is CASSRRQGGNEQFF. The CDR3 region has the DNA TGTGCCAGTAGTAGACGACAGGGAGGAAATGAGCAGTTCTTC. Supplemented by reference TRBV19 and TRBJ2-1, the full variable domain reads DGGITQSPKYLFRKEGQNVTLSCEQNLNHDAMYWYRQDPGQGLRLIYYSQIVNDFQKGDIAEGYSVSREKKESFPLTVTSAQKNPTAFYLCASSRRQGGNEQFFGPGTRLTVL.